One and the same sample provided the 16 T cell receptor beta chains below, sequenced in a study of blood T cells in healthy people across ages. Primed by a sample-barcoded 5' primer and a J-beta primer mix, a second PCR proceeded for about 7 to 11 cycles. TCRdb ran MiXCR on the 5' RACE reads and lists one entry per CDR3 protein. This table has some 760,000 distinct CDR3 sequences, around 25% appearing once. These data were also reused for a study on T cells of mothers and their children.

The sample comprised blood. The receptors derive from a boy younger than 18 in good health.

The chain combines TRBV6-6 with TRBJ2-5; weak D call: TRBD2 (5 bases). The DNA matches TRBJ2-7 better at its end, which makes the J call doubtful. CDR1 is MNHNY, CDR2 SVGAGI, per germline (reference sequence). The CDR3 is 15 residues long. CDR3 DNA: TGTGCCAGCACCCCTACAAGCGGATACTCCTACGAGCAGTACTTC. This sequence encodes CASTPTSGYSYEQYF.

This clonotype has more than one count but fewer than ten. The rearrangement joins TRBV7-3 to TRBJ2-3; 8 bases agree with TRBD2. J gave up 1 base and V 5 bases, and 5 bases lay outside the gene matches. The CDR3 covers 15 residues. Germline assignment: CDR1 SGHTA and CDR2 FQGTGA. This CDR3 is CASSPEAGGTDTQYF. CDR3 in DNA: TGTGCCAGCAGCCCTGAAGCGGGAGGCACAGATACGCAGTATTTT.

This clonotype has just a few counts. V is TRBV27 and J is TRBJ2-1, with D perhaps TRBD2 (5 bases). This CDR3 region has 14 residues. Per the germline V gene, CDR1 is MNHEY and CDR2 is SMNVEV (reference sequence). V dropped 4 bases and J dropped 3 bases, with 10 bases sitting between them. The CDR3 region has the DNA TGTGCCAGCAGTTCCATCCGGGACTACAATGAGCAGTTCTTC. Its translation is CASSSIRDYNEQFF.

The chain joins TRBV15 to TRBJ1-5; D not resolved. CDR1 and CDR2 (germline): LNHNV, YYDKDF (reference sequence). The germline V and J ends were trimmed by 3 bases and 4 bases, with 10 bases remaining between them. The length of the CDR3 is 14 residues. The CDR3 DNA reads TGTGCCACCAGCAGCCGGGTCCAAAATCAGCCCCAGCATTTT. Its translation: CATSSRVQNQPQHF.

This clonotype turned up a few times. The genes are TRBV12-3 or TRBV12-4 and TRBJ2-2; 7 positions match TRBD1. Trimming removed 3 bases from V and 0 bases from J; junction bases left unmatched: 4. This CDR3 spans 16 amino acids. The CDR3 reads CASSLGQIANTGELFF. CDR3 sequence (DNA): TGTGCCAGCAGTTTGGGACAGATCGCGAACACCGGGGAGCTGTTTTTT.

This clonotype was counted a few times. This chain links TRBV24-1 with TRBJ2-5; 10 bases line up with TRBD2. TRBJ2-1 explains the end of the DNA better; the J call may be wrong. The germline CDR1 and CDR2 sequences are KGHDR and SFDVKD. CDR3 size: 15 residues. The CDR3 sequence: CATPPPSGSFNEQFF. The CDR3 nucleotides read TGTGCCACCCCGCCCCCTAGCGGGAGCTTTAATGAGCAGTTCTTC.

This clonotype turned up a few times. This chain joins TRBV11-2 and TRBJ2-5; D is undetermined. V was trimmed by 1 base and J by 4 bases, leaving 10 bases between them. The CDR3 is 14 residues long. Germline V CDR1 and CDR2: SGHAT, FQNNGV. CDR3 loop: CASSLGDLGETQYF. The CDR3 DNA is TGTGCCAGCAGCTTAGGTGATCTTGGAGAGACCCAGTACTTC. The full variable domain, its missing parts supplied by reference TRBV11-2 and TRBJ2-5, is EAGVAQSPRYKIIEKRQSVAFWCNPISGHATLYWYQQILGQGPKLLIQFQNNGVVDDSQLPKDRFSAERLKGVDSTLKIQPAKLEDSAVYLCASSLGDLGETQYFGPGTRLLVL.

This clonotype was observed a few times. The chain has TRBV12-3 or TRBV12-4 and TRBJ2-7; TRBD1 is a possible D gene (6 bases). V lost 6 bases, J lost 2 bases, and 11 bases lay in between. The CDR3 is made up of 13 amino acids. CDR3 DNA sequence: TGTGCCAGCAGCTCCAGGACAGCCTACGAGCAGTACTTC. Amino acid sequence: CASSSRTAYEQYF.

This rearrangement joins TRBV7-3 to TRBJ2-3, with 12 bases identical to TRBD2. CDR3 size: 16 residues. From germline, CDR1 is SGHTA and CDR2 FQGTGA. Trimming removed 5 bases from V and 2 bases from J; junction bases left unmatched: 5. This chain's CDR3 is CASSTRLAGATDTQYF. In DNA, the CDR3 is TGTGCCAGCAGCACCAGACTAGCGGGAGCCACAGATACGCAGTATTTT.

V and J are TRBV12-3 or TRBV12-4 and TRBJ2-5; 9 bases are a match to TRBD2. This CDR3 region has 16 residues. The ends lost 2 bases at V and 5 bases at J; junction bases unmatched: 9. The CDR3 coding sequence is TGTGCCAGCAGTTTACTTCTAGCGGGGAGTATTGAGACCCAGTACTTC. Amino acids: CASSLLLAGSIETQYF.

The chain carries TRBV20-1 and TRBJ2-7; either TRBD1 or TRBD2 may supply D (5 bases each). Trimming took off 3 bases at V and 4 bases at J, with 16 bases between the two ends. Per germline, CDR1 DFQATT and CDR2 SNEGSKA (reference sequence). The CDR3 length is 14 residues. Here the CDR3 DNA reads TGCAGTGCTAGCCCGCCGGGACCAGCTTACGAGCAGTACTTC. It specifies CSASPPGPAYEQYF.

There are many counts of this clonotype. One end of the junction does not line up with germline, which may come from a read error. J is TRBJ2-7 and V is TRBV5-1, with D perhaps assigned TRBD1 or TRBD2 (5 bases each). The CDR3 extends over 14 amino acids. Germline lookup yields CDR1 SGHRS and CDR2 YFSETQ. CDR3 coding DNA: TGTGCCAGCAGCTTAGGGGACGGGTCCTACGAGCAGTACTTC. Translation gives CASSLGDGSYEQYF.

This clonotype was recorded a few times. The rearrangement joins TRBV6-1 to TRBJ1-5; D is unclear. The CDR3 loop spans 15 amino acids. CDR1 and CDR2 from the germline V gene are MNHNS and SASEGT. The V gene lost 4 bases and the J gene lost 9 bases, with 19 bases spanning the gap. CDR3 sequence (DNA): TGTGCCAGCAGTGTTGACACCTTACAGTTCCGGCCCCAGCATTTT. Residues: CASSVDTLQFRPQHF.

This clonotype was counted only a few times. The chain has TRBV6-2 or TRBV6-3 and TRBJ2-7; TRBD1 matches 9 bases. Germline V gene data show CDR1 as MNHEY and CDR2 as SVGEGT. V was clipped by 6 bases and J by 9 bases; unmatched bases: 21. The CDR3 sequence is 17 residues long. The CDR3 nucleotides read TGTGCCAGCAGACGGGGACAGGGTGAATTGAAGGGCGGTTTGCAGTACTTC. Amino acids: CASRRGQGELKGGLQYF.

J is TRBJ2-1 and V is TRBV13, with TRBD2 identical over 8 bases. The CDR3 loop spans 15 amino acids. Germline V gene lookup returns CDR1 PRHDT and CDR2 FYEKMQ (reference sequence). The ends lost 4 bases at V and 5 bases at J; junction bases unmatched: 7. CDR3 region: CASSWTGGPDNEQFF. The CDR3 DNA sequence: TGTGCCAGCAGCTGGACGGGGGGGCCAGACAATGAGCAGTTCTTC.

This clonotype has a handful of counts. This chain connects TRBV5-1 to TRBJ1-4; D is perhaps TRBD1 (6 bases). Germline CDR1 reads SGHRS; CDR2 reads YFSETQ. The CDR3 covers 15 residues. V was trimmed by 0 bases and J by 8 bases, leaving 14 bases between them. The CDR3 DNA is TGCGCCAGCAGCTTGGCAGGGGTCGCGGGAGAAAAACTGTTTTTT. Its protein is CASSLAGVAGEKLFF.